One T cell receptor beta chain is described in this entry. The sample's treatment: 15 to 20 received Ad26.COV2.S at low or high dose, single or two shots; several received placebo; per-sample allocation not given. After the first vaccine or placebo injection, samples were drawn on day 63. This entry comes from a study of Ad26.COV2.S vaccination and SARS-CoV-2 variants. Turning to the study itself: Sample donor was a member of the COV1001 Ad26.COV2.S trial arm. The authors gave Ad26.COV2.S intramuscularly, either once or twice 56 days apart.

V lost 8 bases to trimming and J lost 2 bases, with 9 bases between them. This CDR3 contains 12 residues. Germline V CDR1 and CDR2: SGHNT, YENEEA. This table comes from immunoSEQ multiplex PCR, and its TCRdb copy is limited to in-frame clones, with some not included. Among 400,000 to 500,000 clones listed, roughly 89% were seen once. This TCR came from a person aged 18-65 years who received the Ad26.COV2.S COVID-19 vaccine or a placebo. The input for sequencing was peripheral blood, taken in a trial of Ad26.COV2.S vaccine versus placebo. The chain has TRBV11-3 and TRBJ1-2; no reliable D call. CDR3 sequence reads: CASASGNYGYTF. The CDR3 DNA reads TGTGCCAGCGCGTCGGGAAACTATGGCTACACCTTC.